This is a list of T cell receptor beta chains from one sample in a study of cytomegalovirus exposure and HLA in healthy donors. The data were produced by immunoSEQ multiplex PCR, yet TCRdb's version contains in-frame clones alone and is incomplete. The table lists 140,000 to 150,000 clones, approximately 80% of them singletons. Sequencing used PBMCs. These receptor sequences come from a male donor in good health and CMV-seronegative. The CDR3 runs from the conserved cysteine through the conserved F or W. The D gene is left open where the match is weak. Part of the rows lack a size; the others show once, few, many or a class for expanded clones.

NA	NA	TRBV6-5	TRBJ1-5	CASSTDRGSNQPQHF	TGTGCCAGCAGTACCGATCGGGGTAGCAATCAGCCCCAGCATTTT
NA	TRBD2	TRBV7-3	TRBJ2-1	CASSLTRGLAGDNEQFF	TGTGCCAGCAGCTTAACTCGCGGACTAGCGGGAGACAATGAGCAGTTCTTC
NA	TRBD1	TRBV5-1	TRBJ2-5	CASSQRGTGGALGETQYF	TGCGCCAGCAGCCAGCGTGGGACAGGGGGCGCCTTAGGAGAGACCCAGTACTTC
NA	NA	TRBV11-3	TRBJ2-5	CASSLDESQETQYF	TGTGCCAGCAGCTTAGACGAGAGCCAAGAGACCCAGTACTTC
NA	TRBD1	TRBV19	TRBJ1-1	CASSIGQTGVNTEAFF	TGTGCCAGTAGTATAGGGCAGACAGGGGTGAACACTGAAGCTTTCTTT
NA	TRBD2	TRBV28	TRBJ2-1	CASTEGLAGGGYRSEQFF	TGTGCCAGCACCGAGGGACTAGCGGGAGGGGGATATCGTAGTGAGCAGTTCTTC
NA	TRBD1	TRBV2	TRBJ1-2	CASSEDRGLDGYTF	TGTGCCAGCAGCGAGGACAGGGGGCTCGATGGCTACACCTTC
few	NA	TRBV19	TRBJ1-5	CASRTTRDIRNQPQHF	TGTGCCAGTAGGACAACCAGGGACATCAGAAATCAGCCCCAGCATTTT
NA	TRBD2	TRBV4-2	TRBJ2-2	CASSLTSGRVANTGELFF	TGTGCCAGCAGCCTAACTAGCGGGAGAGTCGCGAACACCGGGGAGCTGTTTTTT
NA	TRBD1	TRBV6-5	TRBJ2-2	CASSRDRGNTGELFF	TGTGCCAGCAGCCGGGACAGGGGGAACACCGGGGAGCTGTTTTTT
NA	TRBD1	TRBV5-1	TRBJ2-2	CASSLDPGGEKELFF	TGCGCCAGCAGCTTGGACCCAGGGGGCGAAAAGGAGCTGTTTTTT
NA	NA	TRBV5-4	TRBJ1-1	CASRGGLGMNTEAFF	TGTGCCAGCAGAGGCGGGTTGGGGATGAACACTGAAGCTTTCTTT
NA	TRBD1	TRBV6-5	TRBJ1-1	CASSIDRGNTEAFF	TGTGCCAGCAGCATCGACAGGGGGAACACTGAAGCTTTCTTT
NA	NA	TRBV29-1	TRBJ1-2	CSALEGEDYGYTF	TGCAGCGCTTTGGAAGGGGAAGACTATGGCTACACCTTC
NA	TRBD1	TRBV18	TRBJ2-7	CASSPAGQGSYEQYF	TGTGCCAGCTCACCCGCGGGACAGGGAAGTTACGAGCAGTACTTC
once	TRBD1	TRBV2	TRBJ2-7	CASRSGTGNYEQYF	TGTGCCAGCAGGTCCGGGACAGGGAATTACGAGCAGTACTTC
once	NA	TRBV29-1	TRBJ2-7	CSVEGRPHEQYF	TGCAGCGTTGAAGGGAGGCCCCACGAGCAGTACTTC
NA	TRBD1	TRBV6-5	TRBJ2-7	CASSYSRGPKNDEQYF	TGTGCCAGCAGTTACTCAAGGGGGCCGAAAAACGACGAGCAGTACTTC
NA	TRBD2	TRBV27	TRBJ2-7	CASSLVSLADSYEQYF	TGTGCCAGCAGTTTAGTGTCGCTAGCGGACTCCTACGAGCAGTACTTC
NA	NA	TRBV6-6	TRBJ2-6	CASSPGGNSGANVLTF	TGTGCCAGCAGCCCAGGCGGGAACTCTGGGGCCAACGTCCTGACTTTC
NA	NA	TRBV6-1	TRBJ2-5	CASNGVGRETQYF	TGTGCCAGCAACGGGGTTGGTCGGGAGACCCAGTACTTC
NA	TRBD1	TRBV7-8	TRBJ2-7	CASRGQGKYEQYF	TGTGCCAGCAGGGGACAGGGGAAGTACGAGCAGTACTTC
many	NA	TRBV4-2	TRBJ1-2	CASSPLGQDYGYTF	TGTGCCAGCAGCCCTCTGGGACAAGACTATGGCTACACCTTC
NA	TRBD2	TRBV5-1	TRBJ2-7	CASRPLAGYEQYF	TGCGCCAGCAGGCCACTAGCGGGCTACGAGCAGTACTTC
NA	TRBD1	TRBV29-1	TRBJ1-2	CSVEDGDRDGYTF	TGCAGCGTTGAAGATGGGGACAGGGATGGCTACACCTTC
NA	TRBD2	TRBV7-2	TRBJ2-1	CASSSGGLAGVGSYNEQFF	TGTGCCAGCAGCAGTGGGGGACTAGCGGGTGTAGGCTCCTACAATGAGCAGTTCTTC
NA	TRBD2	TRBV30	TRBJ2-7	CAWSRTSDEQYF	TGTGCCTGGAGTCGAACTAGCGACGAGCAGTACTTC
NA	NA	TRBV13	TRBJ2-1	CASSLAQGPQTSNEQFF	TGTGCCAGCAGCTTAGCACAGGGCCCTCAAACCTCCAATGAGCAGTTCTTC